Listed below are T cell receptor beta chains from one sample, sequenced in a study of STAT5B mutations in CD4+ large granular lymphocyte leukemia. Some clones are missing from TCRdb's copy, which holds only in-frame ones; the method was immunoSEQ multiplex PCR. The sample records around 50,000 clones, about 86% being singletons. The material sequenced was CD4+ T cells from blood buffy coats. The source is a human donor in good health. Each CDR3 is given with its conserved first and last residue. The D gene is left open where the match is weak. A row's size may be missing; if present it is once, few, many or a size class.

>.|TRBJ1-3|.|TRBV5-1
CASSPLQGENTIYF
TGCGCCAGCAGCCCGCTCCAGGGCGAAAACACCATATATTTT
>.|TRBJ2-7|TRBD1|TRBV2
CASRPGTGAYEQYF
TGTGCCAGCAGGCCCGGGACAGGGGCCTACGAGCAGTACTTC
>.|TRBJ2-2|.|TRBV5-1
CASSLSAGRSSFNTGELFF
TGCGCCAGCAGCTTGTCAGCAGGTCGGTCTAGTTTTAACACCGGGGAGCTGTTTTTT
>once|TRBJ1-5|.|TRBV6-5
CASSYSGGQGNQPQHF
TGTGCCAGCAGTTACTCGGGGGGGCAAGGCAATCAGCCCCAGCATTTT
>.|TRBJ1-5|TRBD1|TRBV6-1
CASSERAGGQPQHF
TGTGCCAGCAGTGAACGGGCAGGGGGACAGCCCCAGCATTTT
>.|TRBJ1-1|.|TRBV10-1
CASSGTRGTEAFF
TGCGCCAGCAGTGGTACTCGGGGCACTGAAGCTTTCTTT
>.|TRBJ2-1|.|TRBV6-1
CASSEGFSYNEQFF
TGTGCCAGCAGTGAAGGATTTTCCTACAATGAGCAGTTCTTC
>.|TRBJ2-3|TRBD2|TRBV5-6
CASSLVGSSGANTQYF
TGTGCCAGCAGCTTGGTCGGTTCTAGCGGGGCAAATACGCAGTATTTT
>.|TRBJ1-1|TRBD1|TRBV7-6
CASSLIQDHDRQGAFF
TGTGCCAGCAGCTTAATACAAGACCACGACAGACAGGGAGCTTTCTTT
>.|TRBJ2-3|.|TRBV5-3
CAGNRGGRDTQYF
TGTGCCGGTAACAGGGGGGGGAGAGATACGCAGTATTTT